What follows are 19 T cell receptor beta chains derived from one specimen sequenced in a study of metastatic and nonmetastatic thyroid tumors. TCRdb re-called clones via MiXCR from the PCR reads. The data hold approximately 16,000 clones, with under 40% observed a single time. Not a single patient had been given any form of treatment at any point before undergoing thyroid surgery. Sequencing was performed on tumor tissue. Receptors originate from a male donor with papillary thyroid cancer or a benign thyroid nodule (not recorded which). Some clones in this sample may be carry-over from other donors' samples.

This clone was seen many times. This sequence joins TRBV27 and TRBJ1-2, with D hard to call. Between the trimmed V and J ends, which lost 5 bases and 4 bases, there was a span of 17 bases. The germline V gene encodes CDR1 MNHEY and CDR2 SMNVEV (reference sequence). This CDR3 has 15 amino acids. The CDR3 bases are TGTGCCAGCAGTAACCCCCGAGGAGGGATCTATGGCTACACCTTC. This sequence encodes CASSNPRGGIYGYTF.

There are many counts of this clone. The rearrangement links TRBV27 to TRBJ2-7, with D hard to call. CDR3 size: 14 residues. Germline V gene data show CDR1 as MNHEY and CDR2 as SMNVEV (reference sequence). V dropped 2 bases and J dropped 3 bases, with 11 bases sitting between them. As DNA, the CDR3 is TGTGCCAGCAGTTTACGGACGGATGGCTACGAGCAGTACTTC. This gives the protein CASSLRTDGYEQYF.

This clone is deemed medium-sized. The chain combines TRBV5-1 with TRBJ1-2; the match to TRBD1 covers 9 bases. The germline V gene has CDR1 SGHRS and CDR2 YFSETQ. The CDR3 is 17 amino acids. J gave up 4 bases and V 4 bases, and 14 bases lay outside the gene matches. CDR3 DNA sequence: TGCGCCAGCAGCCCCAATGCCGGGACAGGGTTGTCCTATGGCTACACCTTC. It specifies CASSPNAGTGLSYGYTF.

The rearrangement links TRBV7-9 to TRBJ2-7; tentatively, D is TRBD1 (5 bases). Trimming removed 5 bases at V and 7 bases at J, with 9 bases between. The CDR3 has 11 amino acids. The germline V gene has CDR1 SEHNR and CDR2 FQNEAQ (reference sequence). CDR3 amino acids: CASSINREQYF. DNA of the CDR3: TGTGCCAGCAGCATAAACAGGGAGCAGTACTTC.

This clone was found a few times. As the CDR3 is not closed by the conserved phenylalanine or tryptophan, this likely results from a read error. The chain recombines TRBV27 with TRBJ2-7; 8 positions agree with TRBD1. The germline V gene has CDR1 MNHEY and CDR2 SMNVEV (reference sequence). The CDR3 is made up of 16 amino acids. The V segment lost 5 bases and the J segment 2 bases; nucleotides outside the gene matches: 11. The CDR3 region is CASSPLPGQAPYEQYL. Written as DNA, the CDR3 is TGTGCCAGCAGTCCTCTACCGGGACAGGCGCCCTACGAGCAGTACTTA.

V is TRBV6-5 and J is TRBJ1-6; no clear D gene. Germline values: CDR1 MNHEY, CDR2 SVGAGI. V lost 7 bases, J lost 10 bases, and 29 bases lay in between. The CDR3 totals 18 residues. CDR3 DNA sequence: TGTGCCAGCACCCGAAGGCGTGGAGGAAACCGGGAGATATCACCCCTCCACTTT. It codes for CASTRRRGGNREISPLHF.

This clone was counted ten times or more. This CDR3 is CASSIVGLADTDTQYF. The CDR3 DNA reads as TGTGCCAGTAGTATAGTCGGGCTAGCGGACACAGATACGCAGTATTTT. The V and J genes are TRBV19 and TRBJ2-3; 7 bases align to TRBD2. Germline loops: CDR1 LNHDA, CDR2 SQIVND (reference sequence). The CDR3 totals 16 residues. The V and J ends lost 1 base and 2 bases, in that order; junction bases with no gene match: 6.

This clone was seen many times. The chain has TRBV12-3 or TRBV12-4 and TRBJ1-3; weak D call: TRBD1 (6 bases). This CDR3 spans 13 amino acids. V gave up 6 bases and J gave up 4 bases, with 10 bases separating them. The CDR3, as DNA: TGTGCCAGCAGCTGGGGGCTAGGAAACACCATATATTTT. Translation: CASSWGLGNTIYF.

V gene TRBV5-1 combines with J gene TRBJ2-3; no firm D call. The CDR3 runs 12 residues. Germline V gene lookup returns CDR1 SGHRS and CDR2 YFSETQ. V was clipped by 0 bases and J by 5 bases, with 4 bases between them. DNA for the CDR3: TGCGCCAGCAGCTTGGAGGGAGATACGCAGTATTTT. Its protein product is CASSLEGDTQYF.

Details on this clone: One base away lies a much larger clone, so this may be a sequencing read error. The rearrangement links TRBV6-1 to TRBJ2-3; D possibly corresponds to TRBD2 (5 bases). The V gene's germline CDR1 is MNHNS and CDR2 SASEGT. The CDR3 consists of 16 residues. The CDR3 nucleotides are TGTGCCAGCAGTGAGAAAGCGGAGACCTACACAGAGACGCAGTATTTT. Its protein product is CASSEKAETYTETQYF.

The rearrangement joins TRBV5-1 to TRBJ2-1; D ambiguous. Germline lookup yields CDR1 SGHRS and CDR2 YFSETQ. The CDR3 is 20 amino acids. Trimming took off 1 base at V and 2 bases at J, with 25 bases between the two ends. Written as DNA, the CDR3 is TGCGCCAGCAGCTTGCCTTTAGTCTTCGGCGGTAGGAGAACCTACAATGAGCAGTTCTTC. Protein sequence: CASSLPLVFGGRRTYNEQFF.

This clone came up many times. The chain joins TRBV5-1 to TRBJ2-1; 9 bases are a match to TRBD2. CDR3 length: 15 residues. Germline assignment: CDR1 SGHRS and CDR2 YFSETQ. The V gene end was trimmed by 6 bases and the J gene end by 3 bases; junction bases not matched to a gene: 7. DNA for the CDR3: TGCGCCAGCACGGCCGGGACTAGCTACTACAATGAGCAGTTCTTC. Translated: CASTAGTSYYNEQFF.

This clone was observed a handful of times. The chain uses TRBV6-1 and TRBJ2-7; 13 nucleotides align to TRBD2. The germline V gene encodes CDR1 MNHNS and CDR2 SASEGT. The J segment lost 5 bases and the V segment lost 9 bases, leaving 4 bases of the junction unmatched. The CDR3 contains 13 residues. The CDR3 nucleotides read TGTGCCAGTGGACTAGCGGGAGAAAACGAGCAGTACTTC. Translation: CASGLAGENEQYF.

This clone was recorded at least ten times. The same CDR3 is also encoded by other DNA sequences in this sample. The CDR3 DNA reads as TGTGCCAGCAGCTTAACGGGACAAAGCAATCAGCCCCAGCATTTT. Translation: CASSLTGQSNQPQHF. The chain uses TRBV7-8 and TRBJ1-5, with a weak D call TRBD1 (6 bases). CDR1 is SGHVS and CDR2 is FQNEAQ in the germline V gene. The CDR3 has 15 residues. V lost 2 bases to trimming and J lost 1 base, with 9 bases between them.

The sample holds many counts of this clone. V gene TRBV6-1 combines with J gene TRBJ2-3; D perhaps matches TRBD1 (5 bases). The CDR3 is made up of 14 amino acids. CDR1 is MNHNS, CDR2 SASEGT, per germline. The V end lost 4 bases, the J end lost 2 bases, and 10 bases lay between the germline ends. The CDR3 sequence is CASSVRQNTDTQYF. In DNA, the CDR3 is TGTGCCAGCAGTGTAAGACAGAACACAGATACGCAGTATTTT.

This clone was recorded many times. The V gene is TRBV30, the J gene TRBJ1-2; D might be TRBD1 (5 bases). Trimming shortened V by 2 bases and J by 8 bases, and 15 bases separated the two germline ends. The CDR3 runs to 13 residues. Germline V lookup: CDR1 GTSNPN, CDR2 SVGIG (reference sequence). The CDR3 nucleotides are TGTGCCTGGAGTCCTCCGCCTGGGGGGGGCTACACCTTC. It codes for CAWSPPPGGGYTF.

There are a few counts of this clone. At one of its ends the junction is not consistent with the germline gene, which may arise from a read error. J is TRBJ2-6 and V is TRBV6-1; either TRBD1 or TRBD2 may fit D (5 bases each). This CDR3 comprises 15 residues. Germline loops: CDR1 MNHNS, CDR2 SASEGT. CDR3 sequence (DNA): TGTGTCAGCAGTGAAGACAGCTCTGGGACCAACGTCCTGACCTTC. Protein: CVSSEDSSGTNVLTF.

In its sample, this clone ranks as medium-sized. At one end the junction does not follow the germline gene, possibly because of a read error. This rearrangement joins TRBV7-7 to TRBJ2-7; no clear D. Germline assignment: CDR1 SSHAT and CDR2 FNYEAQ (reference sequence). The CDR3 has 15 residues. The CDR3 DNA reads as TGTGCTAGCAGCTTTGAGGCAGGTCCTACCTACGAGCAGTACTTC. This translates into CASSFEAGPTYEQYF.

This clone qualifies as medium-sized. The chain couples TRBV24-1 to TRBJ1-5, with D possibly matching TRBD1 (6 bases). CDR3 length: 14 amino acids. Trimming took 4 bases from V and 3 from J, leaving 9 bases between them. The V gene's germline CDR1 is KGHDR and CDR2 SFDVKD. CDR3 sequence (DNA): TGTGCCACCAGTGAAGGACAGATCAATCAGCCCCAGCATTTT. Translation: CATSEGQINQPQHF.